A single sample is the source of the 28 T cell receptor beta chains below, sequenced in a study of Graves' ophthalmopathy and Graves' hyperthyroidism. Amplification targeted the TCR beta CDR3 regions, with RNA transcripts as the source material. Following a first-round RT-PCR that used HTBI primers, a second-round multiplex PCR was carried out. TCRdb itself ran the multiplex PCR reads through MiXCR, one entry per CDR3 protein. The sample records some 380,000 distinct CDR3 sequences, 15% being singletons. The material sequenced was peripheral blood. These receptors were taken from a woman between 18 and 29 years old with stable Graves' hyperthyroidism.

As concerns this clonotype: A read error may account for a junction end that differs from germline. The V and J genes are TRBV12-3 or TRBV12-4 and TRBJ1-5; D call uncertain. This CDR3 comprises 16 residues. The CDR3: CASTRSSGSSNQPQHF. For the CDR3, the DNA is TGTGCCAGCACCAGGTCGTCGGGCTCGAGCAATCAGCCTCAGCATTTT.

The V gene is TRBV6-5, the J gene TRBJ1-1, with D perhaps matching TRBD1 (5 bases). The CDR3 extends over 15 amino acids. With 7 bases removed from V and 1 base from J, the gap between germline ends came to 16 bases. Germline-derived CDR1 and CDR2 are MNHEY and SVGAGI. The CDR3 sequence is CASINGPGRNTEAFF. CDR3 DNA sequence: TGTGCCAGCATTAACGGGCCAGGGAGGAACACTGAAGCTTTCTTT.

This clonotype was recorded many times. This chain uses TRBV7-2 with TRBJ2-2; perhaps TRBD1 as D (5 bases). The germline V gene has CDR1 SGHTA and CDR2 FQGNSA. This CDR3 contains 14 residues. V lost 5 bases and J 4 bases, leaving 11 bases between the germline ends. Here the CDR3 DNA reads TGTGCCAGCAGCGTTGTACAGGTCACCGGGGAGCTGTTTTTT. This translates into CASSVVQVTGELFF.

This clonotype was recorded at least ten times. This rearrangement joins TRBV27 to TRBJ2-5; a weak D match, TRBD2 (5 bases). The V end was cut by 5 bases, the J end by 3 bases, with 13 bases between. Germline CDR1 is MNHEY and CDR2 is SMNVEV (reference sequence). The CDR3 consists of 14 residues. CDR3 in amino acids: CASSIQGGEETQYF. CDR3 bases: TGTGCCAGCAGTATTCAAGGAGGCGAAGAGACCCAGTACTTC.

This clonotype was picked up many times. J is TRBJ1-2 and V is TRBV12-3 or TRBV12-4, with 10 bases lining up with TRBD1. The CDR3 covers 14 residues. With V trimmed by 5 bases and J by 8 bases, 8 bases remained unmatched. Written as DNA, the CDR3 is TGTGCCAGCAGTCCCGACAGGGGGCGTCGAGGCTACACCTTC. Translating gives CASSPDRGRRGYTF.

This CDR3 reads CSASRAPSSSYEQYF. The DNA for the CDR3 is TGCAGTGCTAGTAGGGCCCCCTCGAGCTCCTACGAGCAGTACTTC. The chain couples TRBV20-1 to TRBJ2-7; D call uncertain. Trimming took 3 bases from V and 0 from J, leaving 15 bases between them. Germline-derived CDR1 and CDR2 are DFQATT and SNEGSKA (reference sequence). This CDR3 has 15 amino acids.

This clonotype came up many times. The chain is built from TRBV3-1 and TRBJ1-1, with a possible D match to TRBD1 (5 bases). Germline CDR1 is LGHDT and CDR2 is YNNKEL (reference sequence). The CDR3 covers 15 residues. Deletions cut 2 bases from V and 1 base from J, with 11 bases between. The CDR3 loop is CASSQPGQGNTEAFF. The CDR3 bases are TGTGCCAGCAGCCAACCGGGGCAAGGGAACACTGAAGCTTTCTTT.

The rearrangement links TRBV6-1 to TRBJ2-7, with 7 bases identical to TRBD2. The CDR3 is 16 residues long. J lost 5 bases, V lost 6 bases, and 16 bases had no gene match. CDR1 is MNHNS, CDR2 SASEGT, per germline. CDR3 residues: CASRPPGRAITNEQYF. CDR3 nucleotide sequence: TGTGCCAGCAGACCGCCTGGGAGGGCGATTACCAACGAGCAGTACTTC.

The chain recombines TRBV28 with TRBJ2-7; 7 bases line up with TRBD1. The V gene end was trimmed by 3 bases and the J gene end by 5 bases; junction bases not matched to a gene: 10. Germline V gives CDR1 MDHEN, CDR2 SYDVKM. CDR3 length: 15 residues. The CDR3 loop reads CASSFQQGNRDEQYF. The CDR3, as DNA: TGTGCCAGCAGTTTCCAACAGGGGAATAGGGACGAGCAGTACTTC.

This clonotype has ten or more counts. The chain employs TRBV11-1 and TRBJ2-7, with 9 bases matching TRBD1. Germline CDR1 and CDR2: SGHAT and FQDESV (reference sequence). This CDR3 comprises 17 residues. The V segment lost 6 bases and the J segment 3 bases; nucleotides outside the gene matches: 15. CDR3 in amino acids: CASSNPGQGPRGYEQYF. Written as DNA, the CDR3 is TGTGCCAGCAGTAATCCGGGACAGGGTCCTAGGGGCTACGAGCAGTACTTC.

This clonotype was recorded at least ten times. The genes are TRBV29-1 and TRBJ2-5, with 7 positions matching TRBD1. CDR3 length equals 13 residues. V was clipped by 5 bases and J by 6 bases; unmatched bases: 9. Germline values: CDR1 SQVTM, CDR2 ANQGSEA. The CDR3 sequence: CSVSGQEWKTQYF. CDR3 coding DNA: TGCAGCGTTTCCGGACAGGAATGGAAGACCCAGTACTTC.

This clonotype was seen repeatedly, ten times or more. The chain has TRBV27 and TRBJ1-5; 8 bases are a match to TRBD1. The germline V gene has CDR1 MNHEY and CDR2 SMNVEV (reference sequence). The CDR3 extends over 18 amino acids. After removal of 4 bases from V and 2 bases from J, the junction contained 13 bases not matched to a gene. The CDR3 protein is CASSSLKPGTGGNQPQHF. The CDR3 DNA follows: TGTGCCAGCAGTTCTTTAAAACCCGGGACAGGAGGCAATCAGCCCCAGCATTTT.

Note on this clonotype: Possible read error: a much larger clone is one base away. The conserved phenylalanine or tryptophan is not found at the CDR3 terminus, so this likely reflects a read error. This rearrangement joins TRBV9 to TRBJ1-2; D unresolved. Germline values: CDR1 SGDLS, CDR2 YYNGEE. With 4 bases removed from V and 7 bases from J, the gap between germline ends came to 11 bases. The CDR3 is 12 residues long. CDR3 nucleotides: TGTGCCAGCAGCTCCGGGGAAGGTGGCTACACCGTC. Translated: CASSSGEGGYTV.

This clonotype was seen ten or more times. V usage is TRBV11-2 and J usage is TRBJ2-7, with D possibly being TRBD1 (6 bases). This CDR3 contains 16 residues. Germline values: CDR1 SGHAT, CDR2 FQNNGV. Trimming stripped 2 bases from V and 3 bases from J, with 17 bases between. The CDR3 sequence: CASSLSQGSSYYEQYF. CDR3 sequence (DNA): TGTGCCAGCAGCTTAAGTCAGGGGTCCTCTTACTACGAGCAGTACTTC.

The chain recombines TRBV11-2 with TRBJ2-7, with TRBD2 matching over 11 bases. This CDR3 is built from 18 residues. With 5 bases clipped from V and 2 bases from J, the junction kept 14 bases outside the gene matches. Germline assignment: CDR1 SGHAT and CDR2 FQNNGV. The CDR3 here is CASSPPTSGGLYTYEQYF. For the CDR3, the DNA is TGTGCCAGCAGCCCCCCAACTAGCGGGGGACTCTATACCTACGAGCAGTACTTC.

This sequence joins TRBV11-2 and TRBJ1-2; 7 nucleotides agree with TRBD1. Germline CDR1 reads SGHAT; CDR2 reads FQNNGV. This CDR3 is 15 amino acids long. V lost 4 bases to trimming and J lost 7 bases; unmatched junction nucleotides: 12. As DNA, the CDR3 is TGTGCCAGCAGCTCCTTAAGGAGGACAGGTTGTGGCTACACCTTC. Translating it yields CASSSLRRTGCGYTF.

The chain links TRBV20-1 to TRBJ2-2; 8 positions agree with TRBD1. Germline CDR1 and CDR2: DFQATT and SNEGSKA (reference sequence). The CDR3 covers 15 residues. V shed 1 base and J 6 bases; nucleotides not matched to a gene: 7. CDR3 bases: TGCAGTGCTAGAGTCGAAAGCAGGGGGCCCGGGGAGCTGTTTTTT. Protein: CSARVESRGPGELFF.

This clonotype was seen a few times. This chain uses TRBV9 with TRBJ2-7, with D possibly being TRBD1 or TRBD2 (5 bases each). There are 15 residues in the CDR3. With 5 bases removed from V and 0 bases from J, the gap between germline ends came to 15 bases. Germline assignment: CDR1 SGDLS and CDR2 YYNGEE. CDR3: CASSRLGGASYEQYF. CDR3 bases: TGTGCCAGCAGTCGCCTTGGGGGAGCCTCCTACGAGCAGTACTTC.

This chain connects TRBV30 to TRBJ2-5; D is uncertain. Trimming pared 0 bases from V and 1 base from J, leaving 6 bases between. Germline-derived CDR1 and CDR2 are GTSNPN and SVGIG (reference sequence). The CDR3 length is 13 residues. CDR3 loop: CAWSVGSQETQYF. The CDR3, as DNA: TGTGCCTGGAGTGTCGGCAGCCAAGAGACCCAGTACTTC.

Comment on this clonotype: With a much larger clone just one base away, this may be a read error. The rearrangement joins TRBV6-1 to TRBJ2-7; 8 positions agree with TRBD1. The CDR3 consists of 12 residues. Germline CDR1 reads MNHNS; CDR2 reads SASEGT. V was clipped by 2 bases and J by 6 bases; unmatched bases: 0. CDR3 loop: CASSEQGAEQYF. CDR3 nucleotides: TGTGCCAGCAGTGAACAGGGGGCCGAGCAGTACTTC.

This clonotype has ten or more counts. The V gene is TRBV11-2, the J gene TRBJ2-6, with D maybe TRBD1 (5 bases). Germline V gene sequence: CDR1 SGHAT, CDR2 FQNNGV. V shed 3 bases and J shed 1 base, with 19 bases lying between them. The CDR3 sequence is 19 residues long. The CDR3 sequence is CASSFRRQPAGSGANVLTF. The DNA for the CDR3 is TGTGCCAGCAGCTTTAGGAGACAGCCGGCCGGGTCTGGGGCCAACGTCCTGACTTTC.

The table lists this clonotype with a few counts. This sequence joins TRBV5-1 and TRBJ2-1, with 9 bases lining up with TRBD2. V shed 4 bases and J 6 bases; nucleotides not matched to a gene: 14. CDR1 is SGHRS and CDR2 is YFSETQ in the germline V gene. The CDR3 sequence is 17 residues long. The CDR3 here is CASSPWTSVASPNEQFF. Written as DNA, the CDR3 is TGCGCCAGCAGCCCCTGGACTAGCGTCGCATCCCCCAATGAGCAGTTCTTC.

This clonotype occurred many times. V and J are TRBV19 and TRBJ1-5; tentatively, D is TRBD1 (5 bases). Germline-derived CDR1 and CDR2 are LNHDA and SQIVND (reference sequence). Deletions cut 10 bases from V and 7 bases from J, with 20 bases between. There are 14 residues in the CDR3. The CDR3 sequence: CATMGPGLGQPQHF. The CDR3 DNA follows: TGTGCCACCATGGGGCCAGGGCTAGGCCAGCCCCAGCATTTT.

This chain connects TRBV5-1 to TRBJ2-5, with a possible D match to TRBD1 (6 bases). The CDR3 has 15 residues. Between the trimmed V and J ends, which lost 7 bases and 1 base, there was a span of 17 bases. The germline CDR1 and CDR2 sequences are SGHRS and YFSETQ. The CDR3 DNA is TGCGCCAGCCAAAAAATACAGGGCACCCAAGAGACCCAGTACTTC. It is translated as CASQKIQGTQETQYF.

This clonotype has at least ten counts. J is TRBJ1-6 and V is TRBV9, with D possibly being TRBD1 (6 bases). Germline lookup yields CDR1 SGDLS and CDR2 YYNGEE. V lost 1 base and J 10 bases, leaving 9 bases between the germline ends. The CDR3 loop spans 13 amino acids. CDR3 amino acids: CASSVNRDSPLHF. The CDR3 DNA is TGTGCCAGCAGCGTAAACAGGGACTCACCCCTCCACTTT. Using reference TRBV9 and TRBJ1-6 for the parts outside the CDR3, the full variable domain is DSGVTQTPKHLITATGQRVTLRCSPRSGDLSVYWYQQSLDQGLQFLIQYYNGEERAKGNILERFSAQQFPDLHSELNLSSLELGDSALYFCASSVNRDSPLHFGNGTRLTVT.

Many counts were recorded for this clonotype. V usage is TRBV27 and J usage is TRBJ2-5; 11 bases fit TRBD2. This CDR3 is built from 17 residues. CDR1 is MNHEY and CDR2 is SMNVEV in the germline V gene (reference sequence). After removal of 7 bases from V and 4 bases from J, the junction contained 14 bases not matched to a gene. The chain's CDR3 is CASKRIIAGGPGETQYF. CDR3 coding DNA: TGTGCCAGCAAAAGGATCATAGCGGGGGGGCCGGGAGAGACCCAGTACTTC.

In its sample, this clonotype was seen many times. The gene calls are TRBV5-1 and TRBJ1-6; 8 nucleotides align to TRBD1. V lost 4 bases, J lost 10 bases, and 13 bases stayed unmatched. Germline V gene sequence: CDR1 SGHRS, CDR2 YFSETQ. The CDR3 is made up of 16 amino acids. The CDR3 loop is CASSTEGQAGTSPLHF. The CDR3 nucleotides read TGCGCCAGCAGCACCGAGGGACAGGCGGGTACGTCACCCCTCCACTTT.

This clonotype was seen only a few times. Possible read error: a much larger clone is one base away. This chain joins TRBV20-1 and TRBJ2-7, with TRBD1 matching 7 bases. The trim removed 8 bases at V and 2 bases at J, leaving 12 bases unmatched. CDR1 and CDR2 (germline): DFQATT, SNEGSKA (reference sequence). The length of the CDR3 is 14 residues. The DNA for the CDR3 is TGCAGTACTAATTCATTTGACAGGGCCTACGAGCAGTACTTC. This codes for CSTNSFDRAYEQYF.